These 12 T cell receptor beta chains were sequenced from one sample in a study of shared clonotypes between healthy human individuals. The assay was immunoSEQ multiplex PCR, and TCRdb's table has in-frame clones only and misses some. This sample carries about 480,000 clones, almost 80% of them seen once, and the ten largest clones take around 13%. The sample consisted of PBMCs. These receptor sequences come from a woman aged 40-49 years in good health. Some clones in this sample may be carry-over from other donors' samples.

In its sample, this clone was seen once. The chain uses TRBV10-2 and TRBJ1-1, with 8 bases lining up with TRBD1. Looked up from germline, CDR1 is WSHSY and CDR2 is SAAADI. CDR3 length equals 14 residues. V shed 9 bases, J shed 6 bases, and the junction held 12 bases outside the gene matches. CDR3 amino acids: CASATAGGIAEAFF. Here the CDR3 DNA reads TGCGCCAGTGCTACGGCAGGGGGCATCGCTGAAGCTTTCTTT.

This sequence joins TRBV28 and TRBJ2-7; unclear D gene. Between the trimmed V and J ends, which lost 6 bases and 3 bases, there was a span of 21 bases. CDR3 length: 16 residues. The germline V gene has CDR1 MDHEN and CDR2 SYDVKM. The CDR3 region has the DNA TGTGCCAGCAGCCCTTCGCTAGAAGGCTTCCGCTACGAGCAGTACTTC. It codes for CASSPSLEGFRYEQYF.

This clone was picked up a small number of times. V and J are TRBV19 and TRBJ2-7, with TRBD2 matching 9 bases. The J segment lost 6 bases and the V segment lost 2 bases, leaving 8 bases of the junction unmatched. CDR1 LNHDA and CDR2 SQIVND come from the germline V gene (reference sequence). The CDR3 spans 15 residues. The CDR3 here is CASSIPGLAWAEQYF. CDR3 nucleotides: TGTGCCAGTAGTATACCGGGACTAGCATGGGCCGAGCAGTACTTC.

In DNA form, the CDR3 reads TGTGCCAGCACCACCCGGACTAGCGGCTCCTACGAGCAGTACTTC. Encoded protein: CASTTRTSGSYEQYF. The rearrangement uses TRBV5-8 and TRBJ2-7, with 10 nucleotides matching TRBD2. The germline V gene has CDR1 SGHTS and CDR2 YDEGEE. CDR3 length: 15 residues. The V and J ends lost 6 bases and 0 bases, in that order; junction bases with no gene match: 6.

The chain has TRBV11-2 and TRBJ2-3; 10 bases fit TRBD1. The CDR3 length is 15 residues. Germline-derived CDR1 and CDR2 are SGHAT and FQNNGV. V was pared by 4 bases and J by 5 bases, with 6 bases of the junction left unmatched. CDR3 sequence reads: CASSSDRGLEDTQYF. The CDR3 DNA follows: TGTGCCAGCAGCTCCGACAGGGGGCTTGAAGATACGCAGTATTTT. The full variable domain, rest sourced from reference TRBV11-2 and TRBJ2-3, is EAGVAQSPRYKIIEKRQSVAFWCNPISGHATLYWYQQILGQGPKLLIQFQNNGVVDDSQLPKDRFSAERLKGVDSTLKIQPAKLEDSAVYLCASSSDRGLEDTQYFGPGTRLTVL.

This clone was seen a single time. This chain uses TRBV11-2 with TRBJ2-1; TRBD1 or TRBD2 may be the D gene (6 bases each). V lost 5 bases to trimming and J lost 6 bases, with 17 bases between them. Germline CDR1 reads SGHAT; CDR2 reads FQNNGV. This CDR3 is 15 amino acids long. CDR3: CASSPWGARFNEQFF. In DNA, the CDR3 is TGTGCCAGCAGCCCATGGGGGGCGCGGTTCAATGAGCAGTTCTTC.

V and J are TRBV7-2 and TRBJ1-5; D call uncertain. The CDR3 loop spans 14 amino acids. Trimming pared 5 bases from V and 2 bases from J, leaving 10 bases between. Germline assignment: CDR1 SGHTA and CDR2 FQGNSA. The CDR3 DNA is TGTGCCAGCAGCGGAAGGAGGGGCAATCAGCCCCAGCATTTT. This encodes CASSGRRGNQPQHF.

V gene TRBV7-3 combines with J gene TRBJ2-5; D is unresolved. Trimming stripped 1 base from V and 2 bases from J, with 5 bases between. CDR3 length: 13 residues. Germline assignment: CDR1 SGHTA and CDR2 FQGTGA. CDR3 coding DNA: TGTGCCAGCAGCTTAAGTCCACAAGAGACCCAGTACTTC. Translated: CASSLSPQETQYF.

The V call is TRBV28, the J call TRBJ2-7; D is perhaps TRBD1 (6 bases). The length of the CDR3 is 15 residues. Germline V gene lookup returns CDR1 MDHEN and CDR2 SYDVKM. Trimming left V 5 bases short and J 2 bases short, with 16 bases between. Here the CDR3 reads CASSNRAPAPYEQYF. The CDR3 bases are TGTGCCAGCAGTAACAGGGCACCAGCACCCTACGAGCAGTACTTC.

The V and J genes are TRBV19 and TRBJ2-1; D unclear. CDR1 and CDR2 from the germline V gene are LNHDA and SQIVND (reference sequence). The CDR3 totals 13 residues. V was pared by 5 bases and J by 9 bases, with 14 bases between. CDR3 protein: CASSLSRLGEQFF. The CDR3, as DNA: TGTGCCAGTAGTTTATCACGGCTGGGTGAGCAGTTCTTC.

The CDR3 sequence: CASSEFGLGWNSNQPQHF. The CDR3 nucleotides are TGTGCCAGCAGTGAATTCGGATTGGGATGGAATAGCAATCAGCCCCAGCATTTT. The chain joins TRBV6-1 to TRBJ1-5; D is unresolved. Trimming took 2 bases from V and 0 from J, leaving 17 bases between them. The CDR3 extends over 18 amino acids. The germline CDR1 and CDR2 sequences are MNHNS and SASEGT.

Concerning this clone: Other DNA sequences of this sample code for an identical CDR3. The gene calls are TRBV29-1 and TRBJ2-5, with D perhaps TRBD1 (6 bases). Germline V lookup: CDR1 SQVTM, CDR2 ANQGSEA. The CDR3 extends over 12 amino acids. V was trimmed by 6 bases and J by 5 bases, leaving 13 bases between them. CDR3 region: CSVGQSGETQYF. The CDR3 nucleotides read TGCAGCGTCGGACAGTCCGGGGAGACCCAGTACTTC.